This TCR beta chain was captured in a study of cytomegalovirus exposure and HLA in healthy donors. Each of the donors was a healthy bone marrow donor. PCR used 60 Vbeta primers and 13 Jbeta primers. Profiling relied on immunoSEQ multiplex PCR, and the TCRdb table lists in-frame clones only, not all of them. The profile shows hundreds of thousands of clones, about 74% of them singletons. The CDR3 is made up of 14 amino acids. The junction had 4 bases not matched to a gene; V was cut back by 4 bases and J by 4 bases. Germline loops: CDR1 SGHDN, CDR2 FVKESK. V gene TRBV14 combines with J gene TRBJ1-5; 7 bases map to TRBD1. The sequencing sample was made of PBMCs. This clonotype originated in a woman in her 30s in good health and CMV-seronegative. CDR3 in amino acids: CASSLQGRNQPQHF. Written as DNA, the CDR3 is TGTGCCAGCAGCCTACAGGGGCGGAATCAGCCCCAGCATTTT.